The clone carrying this TCR beta chain was found a few times. Each CDR3 protein is one row after TCRdb ran MiXCR on the RT-PCR reads. The sample lists roughly 250,000 distinct CDR3 sequences, roughly an eighth occurring once. The data were taken from a study of patients and donors after allogeneic stem cell transplantation. Germline-derived CDR1 and CDR2 are SGHAT and FQNNGV. The CDR3 consists of 19 residues. V lost 1 base and J lost 5, with 27 bases in between. The source is a human donor who was either an allogeneic HSCT recipient or a stem cell or donor lymphocyte infusion donor (not recorded which). It is not recorded whose cells these are; they may come from a transplant donor. The V and J genes are TRBV11-2 and TRBJ2-7, with TRBD2 as a possible D gene (7 bases). The sample comprised blood, either unsorted or a sorted T cell fraction (not recorded which). CDR3: CASSLGFGPGRGGQNEQYF. CDR3 sequence (DNA): TGTGCCAGCAGCTTAGGATTTGGGCCTGGGCGCGGGGGCCAGAACGAGCAGTACTTC. Based on the CDR3 plus reference TRBV11-2 and TRBJ2-7, the full variable domain is EAGVAQSPRYKIIEKRQSVAFWCNPISGHATLYWYQQILGQGPKLLIQFQNNGVVDDSQLPKDRFSAERLKGVDSTLKIQPAKLEDSAVYLCASSLGFGPGRGGQNEQYFGPGTRLTVT.